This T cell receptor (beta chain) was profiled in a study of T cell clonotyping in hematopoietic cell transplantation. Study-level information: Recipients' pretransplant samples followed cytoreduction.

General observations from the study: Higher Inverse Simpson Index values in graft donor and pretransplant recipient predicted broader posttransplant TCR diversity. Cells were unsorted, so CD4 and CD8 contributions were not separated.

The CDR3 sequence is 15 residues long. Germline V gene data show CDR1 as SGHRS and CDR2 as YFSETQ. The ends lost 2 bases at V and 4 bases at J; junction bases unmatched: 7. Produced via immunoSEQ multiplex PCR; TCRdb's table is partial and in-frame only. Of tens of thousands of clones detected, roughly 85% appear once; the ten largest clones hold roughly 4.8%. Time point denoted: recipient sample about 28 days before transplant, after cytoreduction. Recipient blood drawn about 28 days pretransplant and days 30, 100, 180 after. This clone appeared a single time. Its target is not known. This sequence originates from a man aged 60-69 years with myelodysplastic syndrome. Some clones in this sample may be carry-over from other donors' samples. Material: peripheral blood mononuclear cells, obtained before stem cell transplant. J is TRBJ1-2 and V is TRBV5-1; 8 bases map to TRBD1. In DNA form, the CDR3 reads TGCGCCAGCAGCTTTTTTCCGGGACAGGTCTATGGCTACACCTTC. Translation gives CASSFFPGQVYGYTF. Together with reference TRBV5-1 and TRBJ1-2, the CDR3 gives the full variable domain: KAGVTQTPRYLIKTRGQQVTLSCSPISGHRSVSWYQQTPGQGLQFLFEYFSETQRNKGNFPGRFSGRQFSNSRSEMNVSTLELGDSALYLCASSFFPGQVYGYTFGSGTRLTVV.